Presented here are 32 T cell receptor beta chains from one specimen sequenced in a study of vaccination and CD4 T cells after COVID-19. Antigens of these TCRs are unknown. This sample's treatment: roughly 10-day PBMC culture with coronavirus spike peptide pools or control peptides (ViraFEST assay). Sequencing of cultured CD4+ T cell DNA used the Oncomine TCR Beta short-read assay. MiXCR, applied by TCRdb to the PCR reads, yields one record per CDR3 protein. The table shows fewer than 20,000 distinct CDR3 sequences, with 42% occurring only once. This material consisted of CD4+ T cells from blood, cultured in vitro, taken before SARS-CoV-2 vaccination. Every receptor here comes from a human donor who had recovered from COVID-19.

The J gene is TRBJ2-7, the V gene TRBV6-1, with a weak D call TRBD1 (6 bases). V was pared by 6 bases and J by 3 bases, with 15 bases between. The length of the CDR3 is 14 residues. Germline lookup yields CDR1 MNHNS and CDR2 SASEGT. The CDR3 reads CASRTAGTLYEQYF. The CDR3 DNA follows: TGTGCCAGCAGGACCGCCGGGACACTCTACGAGCAGTACTTC.

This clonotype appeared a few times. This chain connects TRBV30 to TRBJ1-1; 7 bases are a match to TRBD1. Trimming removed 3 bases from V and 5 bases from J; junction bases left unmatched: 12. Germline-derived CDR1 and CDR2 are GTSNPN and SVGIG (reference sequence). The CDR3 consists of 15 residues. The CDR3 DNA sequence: TGTGCCTGGAGCTCGACCGACAGGGCAGGGACTGAAGCTTTCTTT. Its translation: CAWSSTDRAGTEAFF.

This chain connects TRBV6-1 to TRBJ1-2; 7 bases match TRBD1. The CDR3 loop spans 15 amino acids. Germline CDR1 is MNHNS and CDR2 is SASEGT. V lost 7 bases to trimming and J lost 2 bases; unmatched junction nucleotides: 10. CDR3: CASTPRRGQNYGYTF. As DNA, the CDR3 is TGTGCCAGCACCCCCAGGAGGGGACAGAACTATGGCTACACCTTC.

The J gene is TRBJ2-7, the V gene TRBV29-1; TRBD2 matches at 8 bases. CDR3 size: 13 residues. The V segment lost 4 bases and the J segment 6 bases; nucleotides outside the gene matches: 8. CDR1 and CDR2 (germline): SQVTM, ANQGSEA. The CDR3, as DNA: TGCAGCGTTGTCCCCGGGGGGGACGGCGAGCAGTACTTC. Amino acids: CSVVPGGDGEQYF.

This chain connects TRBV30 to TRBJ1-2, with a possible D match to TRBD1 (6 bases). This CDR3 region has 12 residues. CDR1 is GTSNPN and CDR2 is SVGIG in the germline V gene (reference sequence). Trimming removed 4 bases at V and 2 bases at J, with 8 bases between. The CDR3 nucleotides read TGTGCCTGGATACAGGGCAACTATGGCTACACCTTC. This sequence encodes CAWIQGNYGYTF. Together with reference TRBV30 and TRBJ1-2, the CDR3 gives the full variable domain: SQTIHQWPATLVQPVGSPLSLECTVEGTSNPNLYWYRQAAGRGLQLLFYSVGIGQISSEVPQNLSASRPQDRQFILSSKKLLLSDSGFYLCAWIQGNYGYTFGSGTRLTVV.

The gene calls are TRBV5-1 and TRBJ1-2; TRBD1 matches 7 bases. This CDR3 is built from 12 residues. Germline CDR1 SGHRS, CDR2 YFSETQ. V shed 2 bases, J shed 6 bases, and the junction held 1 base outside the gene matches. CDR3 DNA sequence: TGCGCCAGCAGCTTTGACAGGGATGGCTACACCTTC. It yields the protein CASSFDRDGYTF. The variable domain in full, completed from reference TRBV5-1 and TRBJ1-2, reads KAGVTQTPRYLIKTRGQQVTLSCSPISGHRSVSWYQQTPGQGLQFLFEYFSETQRNKGNFPGRFSGRQFSNSRSEMNVSTLELGDSALYLCASSFDRDGYTFGSGTRLTVV.

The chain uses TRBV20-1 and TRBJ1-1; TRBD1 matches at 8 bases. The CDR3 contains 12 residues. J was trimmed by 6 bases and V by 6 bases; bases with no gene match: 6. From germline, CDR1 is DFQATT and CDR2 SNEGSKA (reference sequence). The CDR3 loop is CSAKTGVAEAFF. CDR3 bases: TGCAGTGCCAAGACAGGGGTTGCTGAAGCTTTCTTT.

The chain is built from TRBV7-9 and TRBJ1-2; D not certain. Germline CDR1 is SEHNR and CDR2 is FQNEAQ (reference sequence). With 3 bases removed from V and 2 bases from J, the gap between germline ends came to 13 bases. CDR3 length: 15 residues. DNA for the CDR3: TGTGCCAGCAGCTTCAACAGCGCCTCGAACTATGGCTACACCTTC. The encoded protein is CASSFNSASNYGYTF.

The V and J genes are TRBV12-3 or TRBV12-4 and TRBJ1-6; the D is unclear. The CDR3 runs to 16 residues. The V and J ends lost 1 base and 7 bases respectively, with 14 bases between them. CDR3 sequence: CASSLGLPAGNSPLHF. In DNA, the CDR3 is TGTGCCAGCAGTTTAGGCCTTCCGGCGGGAAATTCACCCCTCCACTTT.

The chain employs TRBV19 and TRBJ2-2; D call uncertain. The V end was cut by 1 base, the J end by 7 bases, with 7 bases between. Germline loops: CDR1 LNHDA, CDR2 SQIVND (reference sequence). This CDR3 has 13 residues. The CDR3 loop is CASSIGANGELFF. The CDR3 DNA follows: TGTGCCAGTAGTATAGGGGCGAACGGGGAGCTGTTTTTT.

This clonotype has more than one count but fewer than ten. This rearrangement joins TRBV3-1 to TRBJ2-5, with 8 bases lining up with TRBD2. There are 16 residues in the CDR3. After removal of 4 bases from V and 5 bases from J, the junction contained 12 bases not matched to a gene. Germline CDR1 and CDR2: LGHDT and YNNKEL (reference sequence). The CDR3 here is CASSPLISGGRETQYF. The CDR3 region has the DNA TGTGCCAGCAGCCCCCTTATCAGCGGGGGCCGGGAGACCCAGTACTTC.

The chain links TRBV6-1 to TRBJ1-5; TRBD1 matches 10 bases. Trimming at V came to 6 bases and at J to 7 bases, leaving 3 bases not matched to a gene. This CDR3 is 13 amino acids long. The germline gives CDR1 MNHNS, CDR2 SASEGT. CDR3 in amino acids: CASRRTGGQPQHF. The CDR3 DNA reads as TGTGCCAGCAGAAGGACAGGGGGACAGCCCCAGCATTTT.

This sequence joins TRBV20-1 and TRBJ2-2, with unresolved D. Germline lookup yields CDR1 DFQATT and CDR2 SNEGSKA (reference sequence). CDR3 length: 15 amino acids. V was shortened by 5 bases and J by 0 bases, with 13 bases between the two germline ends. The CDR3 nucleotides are TGCAGTGCTCCCCAAGCCGCACCGAACACCGGGGAGCTGTTTTTT. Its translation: CSAPQAAPNTGELFF.

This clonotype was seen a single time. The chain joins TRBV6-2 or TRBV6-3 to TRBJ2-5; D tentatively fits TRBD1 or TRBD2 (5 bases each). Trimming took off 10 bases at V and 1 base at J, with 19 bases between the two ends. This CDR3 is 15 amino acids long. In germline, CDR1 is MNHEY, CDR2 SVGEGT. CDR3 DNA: TGTGCCACCGCGGGTCACCGACAGCCCCAAGAGACCCAGTACTTC. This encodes CATAGHRQPQETQYF.

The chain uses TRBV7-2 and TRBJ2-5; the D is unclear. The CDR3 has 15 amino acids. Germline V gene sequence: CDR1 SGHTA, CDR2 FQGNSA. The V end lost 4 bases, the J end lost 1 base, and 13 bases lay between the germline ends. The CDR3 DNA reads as TGTGCCAGCAGCTCCCAACCGAACCGCCAAGAGACCCAGTACTTC. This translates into CASSSQPNRQETQYF.

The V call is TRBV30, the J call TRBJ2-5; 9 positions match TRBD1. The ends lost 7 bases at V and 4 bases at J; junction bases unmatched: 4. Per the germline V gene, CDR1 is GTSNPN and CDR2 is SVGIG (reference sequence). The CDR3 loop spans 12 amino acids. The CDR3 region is CAYTTGGETQYF. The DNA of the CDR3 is TGTGCCTATACGACAGGGGGAGAGACCCAGTACTTC.

CDR3 sequence reads: CASSLGSGGFDEQFF. CDR3 nucleotide sequence: TGTGCCAGCAGCTTAGGATCGGGAGGGTTCGATGAGCAGTTCTTC. The genes are TRBV7-8 and TRBJ2-1; 8 positions agree with TRBD2. CDR1 is SGHVS and CDR2 is FQNEAQ in the germline V gene. CDR3 length: 15 residues. Trimming removed 1 base from V and 8 bases from J; junction bases left unmatched: 7.

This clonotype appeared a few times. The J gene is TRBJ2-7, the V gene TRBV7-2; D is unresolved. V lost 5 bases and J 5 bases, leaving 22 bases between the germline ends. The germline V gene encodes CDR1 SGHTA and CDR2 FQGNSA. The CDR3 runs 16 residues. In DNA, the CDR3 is TGTGCCAGCAGCGTATCCGCGCCTACGAATGGGGACGAGCAGTACTTC. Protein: CASSVSAPTNGDEQYF.

The CDR3 sequence is CASSLAGANVLTF. DNA of the CDR3: TGTGCCAGCAGTTTGGCTGGGGCCAACGTCCTGACTTTC. The V gene is TRBV27, the J gene TRBJ2-6; D is ambiguous. The CDR3 sequence is 13 residues long. In germline, CDR1 is MNHEY, CDR2 SMNVEV (reference sequence). V was shortened by 3 bases and J by 2 bases, with 2 bases between the two germline ends.

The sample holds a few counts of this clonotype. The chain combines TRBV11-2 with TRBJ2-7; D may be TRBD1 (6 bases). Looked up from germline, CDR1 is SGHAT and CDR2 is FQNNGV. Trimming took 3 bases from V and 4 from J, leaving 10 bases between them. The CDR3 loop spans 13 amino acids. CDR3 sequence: CASSLITGYEQYF. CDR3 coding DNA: TGTGCCAGCAGCTTGATTACAGGGTACGAGCAGTACTTC.

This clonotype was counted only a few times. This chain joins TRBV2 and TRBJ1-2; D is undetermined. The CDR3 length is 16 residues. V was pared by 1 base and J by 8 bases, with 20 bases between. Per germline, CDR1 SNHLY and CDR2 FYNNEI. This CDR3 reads CASSEVKRSDVEGYTF. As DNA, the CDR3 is TGTGCCAGCAGTGAAGTAAAGAGGAGCGATGTGGAAGGCTACACCTTC.

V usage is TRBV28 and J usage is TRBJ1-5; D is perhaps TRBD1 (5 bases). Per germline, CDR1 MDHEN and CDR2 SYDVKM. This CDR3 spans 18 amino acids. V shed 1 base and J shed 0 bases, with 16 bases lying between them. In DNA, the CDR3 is TGTGCCAGCAGTTTATTACCCTCCCAGGGATATAGCAATCAGCCCCAGCATTTT. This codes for CASSLLPSQGYSNQPQHF. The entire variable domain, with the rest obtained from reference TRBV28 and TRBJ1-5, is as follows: DVKVTQSSRYLVKRTGEKVFLECVQDMDHENMFWYRQDPGLGLRLIYFSYDVKMKEKGDIPEGYSVSREKKERFSLILESASTNQTSMYLCASSLLPSQGYSNQPQHFGDGTRLSIL.

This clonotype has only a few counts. The DNA for the CDR3 is TGCGCCAGCAGCCAGGGTTACAGGGACTATGGCTACACCTTC. Translated: CASSQGYRDYGYTF. The J gene is TRBJ1-2, the V gene TRBV4-3; tentatively, D is TRBD1 (6 bases). The CDR3 is made up of 14 amino acids. The germline V gene encodes CDR1 LGHNA and CDR2 YSLEER. Between the trimmed V and J ends, which lost 3 bases and 3 bases, there was a span of 11 bases.

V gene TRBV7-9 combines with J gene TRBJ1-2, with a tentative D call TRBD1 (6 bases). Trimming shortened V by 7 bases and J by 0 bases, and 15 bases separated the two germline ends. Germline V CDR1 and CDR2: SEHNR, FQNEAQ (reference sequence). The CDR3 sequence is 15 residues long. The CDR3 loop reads CASTGVGDTNYGYTF. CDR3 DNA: TGTGCCAGCACAGGGGTGGGGGATACTAACTATGGCTACACCTTC.

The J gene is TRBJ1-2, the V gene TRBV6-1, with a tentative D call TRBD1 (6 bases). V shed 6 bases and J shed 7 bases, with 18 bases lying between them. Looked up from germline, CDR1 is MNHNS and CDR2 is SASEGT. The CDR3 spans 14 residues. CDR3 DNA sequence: TGTGCCAGCAGCCCCGGGACACACTATGGTGGCTACACCTTC. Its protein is CASSPGTHYGGYTF.

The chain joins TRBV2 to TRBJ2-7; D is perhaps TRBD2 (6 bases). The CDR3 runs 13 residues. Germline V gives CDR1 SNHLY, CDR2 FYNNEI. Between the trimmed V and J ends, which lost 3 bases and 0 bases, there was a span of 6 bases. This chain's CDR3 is CASSDGGSYEQYF. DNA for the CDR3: TGTGCCAGCAGTGACGGGGGCTCCTACGAGCAGTACTTC.

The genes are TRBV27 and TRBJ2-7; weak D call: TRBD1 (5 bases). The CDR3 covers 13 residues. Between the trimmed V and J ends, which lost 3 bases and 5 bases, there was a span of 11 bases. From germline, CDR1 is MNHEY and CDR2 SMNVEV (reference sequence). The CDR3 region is CASSFSWGDEQYF. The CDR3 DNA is TGTGCCAGCAGTTTCTCGTGGGGCGACGAGCAGTACTTC.

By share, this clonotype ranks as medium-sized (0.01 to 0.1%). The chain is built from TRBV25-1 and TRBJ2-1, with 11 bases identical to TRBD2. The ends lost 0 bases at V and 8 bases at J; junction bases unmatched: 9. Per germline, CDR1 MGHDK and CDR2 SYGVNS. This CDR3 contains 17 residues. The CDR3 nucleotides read TGTGCCAGCAGTGAATATAGTCTAGCGGGAGGAGGCGATGAGCAGTTCTTC. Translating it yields CASSEYSLAGGGDEQFF.

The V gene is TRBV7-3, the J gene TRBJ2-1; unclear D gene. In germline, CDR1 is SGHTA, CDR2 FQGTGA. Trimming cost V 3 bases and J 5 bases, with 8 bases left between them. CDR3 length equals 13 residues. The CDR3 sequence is CASSFQADNEQFF. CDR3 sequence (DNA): TGTGCCAGCAGCTTTCAAGCTGACAATGAGCAGTTCTTC.

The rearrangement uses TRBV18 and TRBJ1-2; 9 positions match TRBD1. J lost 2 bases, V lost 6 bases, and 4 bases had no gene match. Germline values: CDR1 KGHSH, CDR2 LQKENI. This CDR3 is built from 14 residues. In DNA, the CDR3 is TGTGCCAGCTCCCCCGGGACAGGGAACTATGGCTACACCTTC. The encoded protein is CASSPGTGNYGYTF.

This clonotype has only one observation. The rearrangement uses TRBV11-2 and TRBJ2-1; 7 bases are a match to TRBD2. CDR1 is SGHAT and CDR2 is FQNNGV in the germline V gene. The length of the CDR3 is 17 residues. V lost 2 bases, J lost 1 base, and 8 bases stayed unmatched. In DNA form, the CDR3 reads TGTGCCAGCAGCTTATATGGGGGAGGGCCGTCCTACAATGAGCAGTTCTTC. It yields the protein CASSLYGGGPSYNEQFF. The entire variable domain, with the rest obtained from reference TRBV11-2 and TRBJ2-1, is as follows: EAGVAQSPRYKIIEKRQSVAFWCNPISGHATLYWYQQILGQGPKLLIQFQNNGVVDDSQLPKDRFSAERLKGVDSTLKIQPAKLEDSAVYLCASSLYGGGPSYNEQFFGPGTRLTVL.

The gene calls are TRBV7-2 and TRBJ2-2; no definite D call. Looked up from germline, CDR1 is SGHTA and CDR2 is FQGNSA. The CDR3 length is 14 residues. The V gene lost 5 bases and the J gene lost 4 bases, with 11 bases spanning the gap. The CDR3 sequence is CASSPPGITGELFF. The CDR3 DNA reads TGTGCCAGCAGCCCCCCAGGCATCACCGGGGAGCTGTTTTTT.